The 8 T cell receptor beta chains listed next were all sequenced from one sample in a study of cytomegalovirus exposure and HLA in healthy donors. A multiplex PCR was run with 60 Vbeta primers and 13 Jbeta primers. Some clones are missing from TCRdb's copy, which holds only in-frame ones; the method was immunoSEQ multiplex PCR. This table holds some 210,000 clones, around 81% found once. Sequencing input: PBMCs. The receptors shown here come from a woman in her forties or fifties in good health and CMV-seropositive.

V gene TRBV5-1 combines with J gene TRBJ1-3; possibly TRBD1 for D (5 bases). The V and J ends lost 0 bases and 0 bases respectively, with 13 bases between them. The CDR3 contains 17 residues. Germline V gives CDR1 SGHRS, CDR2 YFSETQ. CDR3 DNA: TGCGCCAGCAGCTTGGGGGCTGGGCAGGGCTCTGGAAACACCATATATTTT. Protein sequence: CASSLGAGQGSGNTIYF.

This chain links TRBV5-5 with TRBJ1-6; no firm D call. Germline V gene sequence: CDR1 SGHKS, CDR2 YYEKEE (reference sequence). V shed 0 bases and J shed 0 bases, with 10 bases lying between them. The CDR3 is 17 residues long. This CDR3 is CASSLEAGSSYNSPLHF. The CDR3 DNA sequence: TGTGCCAGCAGCTTGGAGGCGGGGAGCTCCTATAATTCACCCCTCCACTTT.

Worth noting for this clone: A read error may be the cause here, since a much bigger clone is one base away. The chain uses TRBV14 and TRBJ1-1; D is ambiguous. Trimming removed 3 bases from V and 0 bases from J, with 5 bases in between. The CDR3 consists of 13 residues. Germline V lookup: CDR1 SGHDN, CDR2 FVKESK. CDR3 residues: CASSHQMNTEAFF. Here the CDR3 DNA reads TGTGCCAGCAGCCACCAGATGAACACTGAAGCTTTCTTT. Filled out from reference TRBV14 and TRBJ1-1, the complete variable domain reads EAGVTQFPSHSVIEKGQTVTLRCDPISGHDNLYWYRRVMGKEIKFLLHFVKESKQDESGMPNNRFLAERTGGTYSTLKVQPAELEDSGVYFCASSHQMNTEAFFGQGTRLTVV.

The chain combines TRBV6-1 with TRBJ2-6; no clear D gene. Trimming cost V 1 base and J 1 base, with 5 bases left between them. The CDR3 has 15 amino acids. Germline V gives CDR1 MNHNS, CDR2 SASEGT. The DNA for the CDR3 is TGTGCCAGCAGTGAAGGGGCGTCTGGGGCCAACGTCCTGACTTTC. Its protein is CASSEGASGANVLTF.

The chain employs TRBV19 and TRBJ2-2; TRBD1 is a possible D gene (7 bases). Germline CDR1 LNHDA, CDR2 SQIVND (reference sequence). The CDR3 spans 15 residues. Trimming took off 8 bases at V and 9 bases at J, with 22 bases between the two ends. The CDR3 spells CASSEGAGGIRELFF. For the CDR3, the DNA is TGTGCCAGTTCGGAGGGGGCCGGGGGCATCAGGGAGCTGTTTTTT.

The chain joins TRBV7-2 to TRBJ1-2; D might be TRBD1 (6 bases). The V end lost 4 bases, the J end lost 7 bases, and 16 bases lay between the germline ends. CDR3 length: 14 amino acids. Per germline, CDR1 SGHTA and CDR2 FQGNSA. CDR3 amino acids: CASSSIRGASGYTF. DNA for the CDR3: TGTGCCAGCAGCTCCATTCGGGGGGCGTCTGGCTACACCTTC.

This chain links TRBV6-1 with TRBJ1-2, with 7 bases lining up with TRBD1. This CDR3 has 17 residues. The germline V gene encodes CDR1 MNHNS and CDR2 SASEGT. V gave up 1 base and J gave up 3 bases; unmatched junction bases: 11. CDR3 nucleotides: TGTGCCAGCAGTGAAGGGTTACAGGGGCCAGGGCACTATGGCTACACCTTC. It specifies CASSEGLQGPGHYGYTF.

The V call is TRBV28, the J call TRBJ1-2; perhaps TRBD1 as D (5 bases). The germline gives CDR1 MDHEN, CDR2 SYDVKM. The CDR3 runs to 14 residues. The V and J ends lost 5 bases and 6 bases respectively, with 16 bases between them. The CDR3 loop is CASSIGGGRDGYTF. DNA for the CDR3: TGTGCCAGCAGTATTGGGGGGGGGAGGGATGGCTACACCTTC.